The source of this T cell receptor beta chain is a study of shared clonotypes between healthy human individuals. Whole-study context: Every donor yielded three CD4 naive, three CD4 memory, two CD8 naive and one CD8 memory plate. Study observations and caveats: Larger estimated richness was generally recorded for naive subsets relative to memory subsets.

V was pared by 6 bases and J by 4 bases, with 7 bases of the junction left unmatched. The V gene's germline CDR1 is SGHRS and CDR2 YFSETQ. The CDR3 contains 15 residues. The assay ran at deep level. Original handling: Filtering differed, since immunoSEQ gave only junction sequences and no quality scores. Here immunoSEQ multiplex PCR was the method, and the copy in TCRdb shows in-frame clones only, minus some. V and J calls plus clone size are reproduced from that table; the DNA served to infer D and trimming. The table includes around 2.1 million clones, approximately 96% detected once. For this clone: No antigen is known for it.

V and J are TRBV5-1 and TRBJ2-6; TRBD1 agrees at 7 bases. The sample comprised naive CD4+ T cells sorted from blood. Subset reported: CD45RA+ positively selected. This receptor was identified in a man aged 18 to 30 in good health. This CDR3 reads CASTTGDSGANVLTF. The CDR3, as DNA: TGCGCCAGCACTACAGGGGATTCAGGGGCCAACGTCCTGACTTTC.